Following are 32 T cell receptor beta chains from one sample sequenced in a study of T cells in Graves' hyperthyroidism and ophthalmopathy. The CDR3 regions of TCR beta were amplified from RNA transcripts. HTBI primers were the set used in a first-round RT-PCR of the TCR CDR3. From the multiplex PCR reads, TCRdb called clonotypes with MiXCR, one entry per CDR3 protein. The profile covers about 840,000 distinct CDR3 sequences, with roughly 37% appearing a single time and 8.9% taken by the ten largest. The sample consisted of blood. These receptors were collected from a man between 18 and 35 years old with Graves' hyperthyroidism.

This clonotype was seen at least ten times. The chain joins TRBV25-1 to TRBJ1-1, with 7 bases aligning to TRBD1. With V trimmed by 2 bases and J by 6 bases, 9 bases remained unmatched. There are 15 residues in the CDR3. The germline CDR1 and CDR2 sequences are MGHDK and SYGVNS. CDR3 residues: CASSEHRQGRAEAFF. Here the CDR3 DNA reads TGTGCCAGCAGTGAACACCGACAGGGTAGGGCTGAAGCTTTCTTT.

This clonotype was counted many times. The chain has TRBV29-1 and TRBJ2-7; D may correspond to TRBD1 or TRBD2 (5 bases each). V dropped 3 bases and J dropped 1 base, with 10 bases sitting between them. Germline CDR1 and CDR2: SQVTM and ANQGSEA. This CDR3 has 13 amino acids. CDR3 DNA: TGCAGCGTTGACTTGGGGGAATCCTACGAGCAGTACTTC. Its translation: CSVDLGESYEQYF.

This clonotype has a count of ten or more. The CDR3 coding sequence is TGCAGCGGCGAGATAAGTGGAGACGAGACCCAGTACTTC. The encoded protein is CSGEISGDETQYF. The chain combines TRBV29-1 with TRBJ2-5; D gene ambiguous. Germline CDR1 reads SQVTM; CDR2 reads ANQGSEA. The CDR3 runs 13 residues. V was shortened by 7 bases and J by 5 bases, with 17 bases between the two germline ends. The full variable domain, in which reference TRBV29-1 and TRBJ2-5 provide the parts outside the CDR3, is SAVISQKPSRDICQRGTSLTIQCQVDSQVTMMFWYRQQPGQSLTLIATANQGSEATYESGFVIDKFPISRPNLTFSTLTVSNMSPEDSSIYLCSGEISGDETQYFGPGTRLLVL.

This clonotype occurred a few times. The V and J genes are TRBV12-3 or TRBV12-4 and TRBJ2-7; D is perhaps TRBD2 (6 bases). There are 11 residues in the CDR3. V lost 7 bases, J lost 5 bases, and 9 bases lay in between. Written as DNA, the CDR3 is TGTGCCAGCATGGCGGGGCACGAGCAGTACTTC. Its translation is CASMAGHEQYF.

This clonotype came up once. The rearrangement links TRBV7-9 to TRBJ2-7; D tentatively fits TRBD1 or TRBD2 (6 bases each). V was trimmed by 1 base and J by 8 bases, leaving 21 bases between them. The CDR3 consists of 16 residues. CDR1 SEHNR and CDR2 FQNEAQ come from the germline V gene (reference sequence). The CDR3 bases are TGTGCCAGCAGCTTAGGGGGGGCGGGAACCTACTCCAAGCAGTACTTC. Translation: CASSLGGAGTYSKQYF.

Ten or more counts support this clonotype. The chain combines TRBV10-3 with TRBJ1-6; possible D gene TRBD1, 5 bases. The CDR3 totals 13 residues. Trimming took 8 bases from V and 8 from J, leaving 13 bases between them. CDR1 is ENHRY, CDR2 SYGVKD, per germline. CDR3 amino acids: CAISGTLHSPLHF. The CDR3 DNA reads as TGTGCCATCTCCGGGACCCTCCATTCACCCCTCCACTTT.

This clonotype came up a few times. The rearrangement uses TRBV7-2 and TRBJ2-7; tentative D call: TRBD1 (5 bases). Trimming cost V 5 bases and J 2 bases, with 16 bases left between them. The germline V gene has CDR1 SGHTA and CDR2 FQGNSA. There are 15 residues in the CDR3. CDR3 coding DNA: TGTGCCAGCAGCGGCGGAGAGGACAACCCCTACGAGCAGTACTTC. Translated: CASSGGEDNPYEQYF.

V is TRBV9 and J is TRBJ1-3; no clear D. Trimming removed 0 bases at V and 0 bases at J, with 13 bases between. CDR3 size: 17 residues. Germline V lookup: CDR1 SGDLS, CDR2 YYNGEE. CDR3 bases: TGTGCCAGCAGCGTAGATCTGACCGGAAGCTCTGGAAACACCATATATTTT. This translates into CASSVDLTGSSGNTIYF.

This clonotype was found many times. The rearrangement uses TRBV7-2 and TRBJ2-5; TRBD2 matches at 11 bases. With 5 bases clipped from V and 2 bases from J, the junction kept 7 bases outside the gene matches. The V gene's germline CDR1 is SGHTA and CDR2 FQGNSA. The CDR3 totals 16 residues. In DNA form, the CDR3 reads TGTGCCAGCAGCCTGTCCGGGACTAGCGGACAAGAGACCCAGTACTTC. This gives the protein CASSLSGTSGQETQYF.

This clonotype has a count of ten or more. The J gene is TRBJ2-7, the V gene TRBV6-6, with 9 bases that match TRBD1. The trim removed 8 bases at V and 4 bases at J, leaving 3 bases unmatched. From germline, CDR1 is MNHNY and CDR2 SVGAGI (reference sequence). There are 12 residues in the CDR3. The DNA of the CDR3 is TGTGCCAGCGGGACAGGGAGGTACGAGCAGTACTTC. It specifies CASGTGRYEQYF.

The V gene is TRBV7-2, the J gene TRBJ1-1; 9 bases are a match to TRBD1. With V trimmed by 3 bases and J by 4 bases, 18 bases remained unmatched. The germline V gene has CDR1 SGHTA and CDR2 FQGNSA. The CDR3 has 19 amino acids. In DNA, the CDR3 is TGTGCCAGCAGCTTGGTCAGGCAGGGGACAGGGAGGGTTGGCACTGAAGCTTTCTTT. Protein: CASSLVRQGTGRVGTEAFF.

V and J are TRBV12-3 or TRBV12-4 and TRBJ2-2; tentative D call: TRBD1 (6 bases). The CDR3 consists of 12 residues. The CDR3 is CAWGQGTGELFF. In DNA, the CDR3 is TGTGCTTGGGGGCAGGGAACCGGGGAGCTGTTTTTT.

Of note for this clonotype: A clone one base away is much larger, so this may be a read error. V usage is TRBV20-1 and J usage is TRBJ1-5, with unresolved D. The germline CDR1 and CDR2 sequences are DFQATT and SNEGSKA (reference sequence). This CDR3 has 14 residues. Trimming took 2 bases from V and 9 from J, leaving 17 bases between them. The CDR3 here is CSARQVGSNWPQHF. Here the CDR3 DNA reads TGCAGTGCTAGACAGGTGGGGAGCAATTGGCCCCAGCATTTT.

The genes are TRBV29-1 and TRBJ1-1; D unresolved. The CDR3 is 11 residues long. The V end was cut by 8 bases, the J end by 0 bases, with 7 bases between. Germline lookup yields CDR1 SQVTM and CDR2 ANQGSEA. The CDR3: CSLTLNTEAFF. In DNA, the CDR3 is TGCAGCTTGACATTGAACACTGAAGCTTTCTTT.

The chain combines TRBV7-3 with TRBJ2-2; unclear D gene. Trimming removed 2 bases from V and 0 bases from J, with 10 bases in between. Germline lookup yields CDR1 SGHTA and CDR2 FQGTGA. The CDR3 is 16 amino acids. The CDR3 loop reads CASSLEAATNTGELFF. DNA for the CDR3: TGTGCCAGCAGCTTAGAGGCCGCTACGAACACCGGGGAGCTGTTTTTT.

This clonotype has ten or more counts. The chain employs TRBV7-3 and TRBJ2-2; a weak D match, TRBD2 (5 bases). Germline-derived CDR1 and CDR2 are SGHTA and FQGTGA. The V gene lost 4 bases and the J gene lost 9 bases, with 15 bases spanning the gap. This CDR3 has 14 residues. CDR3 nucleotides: TGTGCCAGCAGCTACCTACTAGGCGGCCGGGAGCTGTTTTTT. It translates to CASSYLLGGRELFF.

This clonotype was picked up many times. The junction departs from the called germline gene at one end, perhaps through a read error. The CDR3 loop is CASSLGGTYTGELFF. The DNA of the CDR3 is TGTGCCAGCAGCTTAGGCGGGACCTACACCGGGGAGCTGTTTTTT. V is TRBV5-1 and J is TRBJ2-2; possibly TRBD2 for D (6 bases). This CDR3 contains 15 residues. Germline assignment: CDR1 SGHRS and CDR2 YFSETQ. The full variable domain, rest sourced from reference TRBV5-1 and TRBJ2-2, is KAGVTQTPRYLIKTRGQQVTLSCSPISGHRSVSWYQQTPGQGLQFLFEYFSETQRNKGNFPGRFSGRQFSNSRSEMNVSTLELGDSALYLCASSLGGTYTGELFFGEGSRLTVL.

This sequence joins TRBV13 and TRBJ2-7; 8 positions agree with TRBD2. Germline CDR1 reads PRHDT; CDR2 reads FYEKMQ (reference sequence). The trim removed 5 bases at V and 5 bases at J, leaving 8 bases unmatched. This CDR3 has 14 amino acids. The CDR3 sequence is CASSHSGTRNEQYF. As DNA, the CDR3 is TGTGCCAGCAGCCACTCCGGGACTAGAAACGAGCAGTACTTC. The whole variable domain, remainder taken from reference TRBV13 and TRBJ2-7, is AAGVIQSPRHLIKEKRETATLKCYPIPRHDTVYWYQQGPGQDPQFLISFYEKMQSDKGSIPDRFSAQQFSDYHSELNMSSLELGDSALYFCASSHSGTRNEQYFGPGTRLTVT.

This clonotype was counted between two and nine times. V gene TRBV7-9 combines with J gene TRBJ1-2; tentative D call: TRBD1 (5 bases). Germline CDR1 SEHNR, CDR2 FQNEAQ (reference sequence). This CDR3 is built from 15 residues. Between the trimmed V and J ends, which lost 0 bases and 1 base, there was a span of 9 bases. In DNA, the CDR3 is TGTGCCAGCAGCTTAGCGTCAGGGATTAACTATGGCTACACCTTC. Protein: CASSLASGINYGYTF. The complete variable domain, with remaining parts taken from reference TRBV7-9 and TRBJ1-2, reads DTGVSQNPRHKITKRGQNVTFRCDPISEHNRLYWYRQTLGQGPEFLTYFQNEAQLEKSRLLSDRFSAERPKGSFSTLEIQRTEQGDSAMYLCASSLASGINYGYTFGSGTRLTVV.

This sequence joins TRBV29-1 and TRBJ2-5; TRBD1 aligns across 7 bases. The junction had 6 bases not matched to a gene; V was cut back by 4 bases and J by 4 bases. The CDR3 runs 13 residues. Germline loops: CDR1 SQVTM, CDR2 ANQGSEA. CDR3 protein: CSVVVGGGETQYF. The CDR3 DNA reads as TGCAGCGTTGTTGTAGGGGGCGGAGAGACCCAGTACTTC.

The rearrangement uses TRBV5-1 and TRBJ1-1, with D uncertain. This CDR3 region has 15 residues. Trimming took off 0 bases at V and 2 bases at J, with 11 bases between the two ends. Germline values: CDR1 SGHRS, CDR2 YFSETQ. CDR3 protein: CASSLDVGLNTEAFF. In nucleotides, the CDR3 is TGCGCCAGCAGCTTGGACGTAGGGCTTAACACTGAAGCTTTCTTT.

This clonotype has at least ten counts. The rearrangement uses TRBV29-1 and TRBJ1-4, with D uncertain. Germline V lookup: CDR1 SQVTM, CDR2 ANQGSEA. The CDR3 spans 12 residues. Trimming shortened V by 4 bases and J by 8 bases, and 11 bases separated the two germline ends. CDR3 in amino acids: CSVGAAGEKLFF. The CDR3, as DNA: TGCAGCGTTGGGGCTGCAGGCGAAAAACTGTTTTTT.

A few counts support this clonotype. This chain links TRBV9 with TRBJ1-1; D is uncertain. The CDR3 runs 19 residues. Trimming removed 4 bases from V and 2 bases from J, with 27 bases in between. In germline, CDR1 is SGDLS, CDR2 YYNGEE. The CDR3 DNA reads TGTGCCAGCAGCCGTCTCTCCGCGTACACCCGAGACCTCAACACTGAAGCTTTCTTT. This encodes CASSRLSAYTRDLNTEAFF. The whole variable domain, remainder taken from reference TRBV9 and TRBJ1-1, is DSGVTQTPKHLITATGQRVTLRCSPRSGDLSVYWYQQSLDQGLQFLIQYYNGEERAKGNILERFSAQQFPDLHSELNLSSLELGDSALYFCASSRLSAYTRDLNTEAFFGQGTRLTVV.

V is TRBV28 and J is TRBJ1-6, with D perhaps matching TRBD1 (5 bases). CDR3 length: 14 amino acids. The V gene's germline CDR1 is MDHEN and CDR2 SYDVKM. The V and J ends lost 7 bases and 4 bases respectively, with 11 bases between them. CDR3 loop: CASTLDMYNSPLHF. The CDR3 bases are TGTGCCAGCACTCTGGACATGTATAATTCACCCCTCCACTTT. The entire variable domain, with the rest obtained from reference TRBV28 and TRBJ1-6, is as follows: DVKVTQSSRYLVKRTGEKVFLECVQDMDHENMFWYRQDPGLGLRLIYFSYDVKMKEKGDIPEGYSVSREKKERFSLILESASTNQTSMYLCASTLDMYNSPLHFGNGTRLTVT.

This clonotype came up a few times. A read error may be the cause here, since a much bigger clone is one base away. DNA of the CDR3: TGTGCCAGCAGCTCATACGGAAACACCATATATTTT. Amino acids: CASSSYGNTIYF. V gene TRBV7-8 combines with J gene TRBJ1-3; no firm D call. Germline values: CDR1 SGHVS, CDR2 FQNEAQ. There are 12 residues in the CDR3. V shed 4 bases and J shed 4 bases, with 5 bases lying between them.

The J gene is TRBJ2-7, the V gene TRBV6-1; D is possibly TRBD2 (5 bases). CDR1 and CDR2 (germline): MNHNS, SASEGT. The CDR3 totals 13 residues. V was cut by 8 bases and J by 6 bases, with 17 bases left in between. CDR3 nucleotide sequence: TGTGCCAGCCTTCTACTGAGCACTAGCGAGCAGTACTTC. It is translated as CASLLLSTSEQYF.

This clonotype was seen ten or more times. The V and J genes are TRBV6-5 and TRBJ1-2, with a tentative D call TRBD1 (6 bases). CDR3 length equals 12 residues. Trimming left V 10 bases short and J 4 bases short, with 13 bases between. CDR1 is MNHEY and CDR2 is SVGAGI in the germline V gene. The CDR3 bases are TGTGCCACCAAACAGGGTGGCTATGGCTACACCTTC. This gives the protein CATKQGGYGYTF.

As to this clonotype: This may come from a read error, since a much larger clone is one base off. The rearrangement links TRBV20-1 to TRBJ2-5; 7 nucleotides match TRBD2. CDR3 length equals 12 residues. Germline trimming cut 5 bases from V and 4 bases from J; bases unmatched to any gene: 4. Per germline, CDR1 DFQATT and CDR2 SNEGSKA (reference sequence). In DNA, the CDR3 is TGCAGTGCTGGGGGGGTTCCAGAGACCCAGTACTTC. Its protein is CSAGGVPETQYF.

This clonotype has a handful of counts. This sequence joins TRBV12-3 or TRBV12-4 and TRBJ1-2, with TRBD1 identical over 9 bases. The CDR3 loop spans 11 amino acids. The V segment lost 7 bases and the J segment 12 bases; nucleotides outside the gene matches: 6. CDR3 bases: TGTGCCAGCAAGGGGACAGGGTATCACACCTTC. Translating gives CASKGTGYHTF.

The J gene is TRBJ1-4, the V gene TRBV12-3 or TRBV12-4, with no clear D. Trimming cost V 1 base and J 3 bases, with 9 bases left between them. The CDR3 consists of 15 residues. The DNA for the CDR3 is TGTGCCAGCAGTTTAGGTGGCAGCTCTAATGAAAAACTGTTTTTT. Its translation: CASSLGGSSNEKLFF.

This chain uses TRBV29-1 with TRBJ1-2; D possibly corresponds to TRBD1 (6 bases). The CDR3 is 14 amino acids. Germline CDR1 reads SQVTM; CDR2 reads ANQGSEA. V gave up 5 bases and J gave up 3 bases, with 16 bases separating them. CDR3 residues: CSVQGTADDYGYTF. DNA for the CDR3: TGCAGCGTTCAGGGGACCGCGGACGACTATGGCTACACCTTC. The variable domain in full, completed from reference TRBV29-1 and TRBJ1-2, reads SAVISQKPSRDICQRGTSLTIQCQVDSQVTMMFWYRQQPGQSLTLIATANQGSEATYESGFVIDKFPISRPNLTFSTLTVSNMSPEDSSIYLCSVQGTADDYGYTFGSGTRLTVV.

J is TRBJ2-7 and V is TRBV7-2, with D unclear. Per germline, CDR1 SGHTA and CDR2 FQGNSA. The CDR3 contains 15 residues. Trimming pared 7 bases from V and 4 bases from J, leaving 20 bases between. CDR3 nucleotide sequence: TGTGCCAGCAACGACTTAGTTTCTCTTGGGTACGAGCAGTACTTC. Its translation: CASNDLVSLGYEQYF. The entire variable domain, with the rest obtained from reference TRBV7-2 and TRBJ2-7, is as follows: GAGVSQSPSNKVTEKGKDVELRCDPISGHTALYWYRQSLGQGLEFLIYFQGNSAPDKSGLPSDRFSAERTGGSVSTLTIQRTQQEDSAVYLCASNDLVSLGYEQYFGPGTRLTVT.